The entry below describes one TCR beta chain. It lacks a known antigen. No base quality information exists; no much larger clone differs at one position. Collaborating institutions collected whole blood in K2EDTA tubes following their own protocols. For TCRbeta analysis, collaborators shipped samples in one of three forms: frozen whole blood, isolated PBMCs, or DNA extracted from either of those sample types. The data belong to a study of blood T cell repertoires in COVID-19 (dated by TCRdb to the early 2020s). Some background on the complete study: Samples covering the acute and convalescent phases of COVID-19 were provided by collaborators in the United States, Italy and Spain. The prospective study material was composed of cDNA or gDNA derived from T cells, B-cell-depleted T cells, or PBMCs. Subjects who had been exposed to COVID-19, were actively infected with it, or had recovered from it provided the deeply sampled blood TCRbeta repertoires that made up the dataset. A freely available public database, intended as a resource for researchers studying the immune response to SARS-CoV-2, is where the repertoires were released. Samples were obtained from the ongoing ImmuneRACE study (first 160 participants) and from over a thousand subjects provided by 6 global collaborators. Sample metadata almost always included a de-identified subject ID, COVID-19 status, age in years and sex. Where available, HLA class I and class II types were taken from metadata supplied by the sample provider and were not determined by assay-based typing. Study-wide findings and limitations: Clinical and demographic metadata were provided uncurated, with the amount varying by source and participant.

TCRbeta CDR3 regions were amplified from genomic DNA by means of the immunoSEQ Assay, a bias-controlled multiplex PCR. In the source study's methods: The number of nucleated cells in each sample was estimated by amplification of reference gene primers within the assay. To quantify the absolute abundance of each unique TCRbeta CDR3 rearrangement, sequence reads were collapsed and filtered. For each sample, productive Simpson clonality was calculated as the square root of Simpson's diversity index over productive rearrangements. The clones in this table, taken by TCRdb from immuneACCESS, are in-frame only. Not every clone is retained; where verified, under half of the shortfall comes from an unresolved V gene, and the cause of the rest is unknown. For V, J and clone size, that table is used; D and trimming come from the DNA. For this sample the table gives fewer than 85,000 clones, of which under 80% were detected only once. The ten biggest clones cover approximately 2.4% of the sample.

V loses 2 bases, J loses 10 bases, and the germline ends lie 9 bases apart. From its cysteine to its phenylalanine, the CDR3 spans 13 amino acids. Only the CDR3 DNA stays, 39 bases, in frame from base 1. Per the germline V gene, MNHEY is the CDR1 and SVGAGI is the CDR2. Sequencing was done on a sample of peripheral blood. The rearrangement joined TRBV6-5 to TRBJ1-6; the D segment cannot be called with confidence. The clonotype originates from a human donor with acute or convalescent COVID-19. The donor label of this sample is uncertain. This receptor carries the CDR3 CASSYGEGSPLHF. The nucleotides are TGTGCCAGCAGTTACGGTGAGGGATCACCCCTCCACTTT.